The T cell receptor beta chain described here comes from a study of identical twins' blood T cells. At the level of the study: About 12 libraries, six alpha and six beta, gave roughly 51 million reads.

The sample holds one count of this clonotype. Antigen: not known. Points from the study as a whole: Twin repertoire similarity may partly reflect shared environment. Twins shared about as many clonotypes as their cloneset sizes predicted.

TCR cDNA libraries were made from RNA using a previously described, modified protocol. Each CDR3 protein gets one entry after TCRdb re-called the 5' RACE reads with MiXCR. The sample carries roughly 380,000 distinct CDR3 sequences, about 28% recorded once. The sample taken for sequencing was PBMCs. The sequence was obtained from a woman aged 18-49 years in good health.

The CDR3 DNA is TGTGCCTGGAATAATCATCAAACCCATGAGCAGTTCTTC. This codes for CAWNNHQTHEQFF. This sequence joins TRBV30 and TRBJ2-1; D unclear. CDR1 and CDR2 (germline): GTSNPN, SVGIG (reference sequence). V was cut by 4 bases and J by 8 bases, with 15 bases left in between. The CDR3 contains 13 residues.